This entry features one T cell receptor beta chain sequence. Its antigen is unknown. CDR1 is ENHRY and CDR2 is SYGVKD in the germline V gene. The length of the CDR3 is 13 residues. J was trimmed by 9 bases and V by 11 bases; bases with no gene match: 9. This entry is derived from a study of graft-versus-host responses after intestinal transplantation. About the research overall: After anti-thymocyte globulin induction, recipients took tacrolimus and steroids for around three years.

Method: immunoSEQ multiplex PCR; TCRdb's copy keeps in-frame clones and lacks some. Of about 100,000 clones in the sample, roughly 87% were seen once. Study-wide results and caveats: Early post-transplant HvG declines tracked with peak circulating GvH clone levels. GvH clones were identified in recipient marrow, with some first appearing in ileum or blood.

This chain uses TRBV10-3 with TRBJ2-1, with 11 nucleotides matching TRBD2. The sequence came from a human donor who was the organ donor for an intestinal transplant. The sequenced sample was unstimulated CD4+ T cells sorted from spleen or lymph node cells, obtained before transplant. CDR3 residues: CAFLAGGTSEQFF. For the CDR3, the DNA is TGTGCCTTCTTAGCGGGGGGGACCAGTGAGCAGTTCTTC.